The entry that follows covers one T cell receptor beta chain sequence. Its binding antigen is unknown. Base qualities are not provided; no much larger clone lies one nucleotide away. This sample is drawn from a study of blood T cell repertoires in COVID-19 (dated by TCRdb to between 2020 and 2021). Study-level background: Samples from collaborators originated in the United States, Italy and Spain and spanned both the acute and convalescent phases of COVID-19. Samples were obtained from the ongoing ImmuneRACE study (first 160 participants) and from approximately 1,200 subjects provided by 6 global collaborators. The material from the prospective study consisted of cDNA or gDNA derived from T cells, B-cell-depleted T cells, or PBMCs. Deeply sampled blood TCRbeta repertoires from subjects exposed to, actively infected with, or recovered from COVID-19 were included in the dataset. Nearly every sample came with metadata listing a de-identified subject ID, COVID-19 status, age in years and sex. Where HLA class I and class II types were available, the types were taken from metadata supplied by the sample provider, not from assay-based typing. The repertoires were made available in a free public database intended to serve as a resource for research on the immune response to SARS-CoV-2.

Inclusive of the bounding cysteine and phenylalanine, the CDR3 is 16 residues long. The read is trimmed to its CDR3 DNA, 48 bases read in frame from base 1. Looking up the germline V gene yields CDR1 MDHEN and CDR2 SYDVKM. At the junction V is shortened by 7 bases and J by 6 bases; bases outside the gene matches: 14. The full study reports these points: The amount of clinical and demographic metadata varied by source and participant and was provided uncurated.

Participants in the prospective study were enrolled through a virtual design, were aged about 18 to 100 years, and lived in about two dozen United States geographic areas. To assign participants to cohorts, the prospective study relied on clinical history that participants themselves reported in a screening survey and a study questionnaire. ImmuneRACE Cohort 3 recovered participants were defined by two consecutive negative NP/OP PCR tests, healthcare professional clearance, or symptom resolution. In the prospective study, whole blood, serum and a nasopharyngeal or oropharyngeal swab were collected from each participant by mobile phlebotomists. Participants in the prospective study had the option to provide additional blood draws and questionnaires over an approximately 2-month period. Blood samples from the prospective study were shipped frozen or at room temperature prior to DNA extraction. TCRbeta CDR3 regions were amplified from genomic DNA by means of the immunoSEQ Assay, a bias-controlled multiplex PCR. In the original analysis: The number of nucleated cells in each sample was estimated by amplification of reference gene primers within the assay. To quantify the absolute abundance of each unique TCRbeta CDR3 rearrangement, sequence reads were collapsed and filtered. For each sample, productive Simpson clonality was calculated as the square root of Simpson's diversity index over productive rearrangements. TCRdb retrieved this table from immuneACCESS and kept in-frame rearrangements only. Not all clones are present; in checked studies, unresolved V genes account for under half, and no reason is known for the remainder. V, J and clone size derive from that table, while D and trimming were established from the DNA sequence. Present in this sample are more than 150,000 clones, roughly 82% of which were seen just once. Around 11% of the sample rests with the top ten.

The TCR sequence derives from a man in his forties who had recovered from COVID-19. The chain was built from TRBV28 and TRBJ1-4, and 7 junction bases match TRBD1. Input material: PBMCs or T cells enriched from blood (not recorded which). The CDR3 in this case is CASIWGRGATHEKLFF. In nucleotide form, the sequence is TGTGCCAGCATTTGGGGCAGGGGGGCGACCCATGAAAAACTGTTTTTT.